This TCR beta chain comes out of a study of beta chain features in type 1 diabetes. Overall study context: Age, gender and cell yields were similar between patients and healthy donors.

This CDR3 region has 14 residues. V was shortened by 6 bases and J by 0 bases, with 11 bases between the two germline ends. The germline V gene has CDR1 LNHNV and CDR2 YYDKDF (reference sequence). Expressed TCRB transcripts got sequenced, as all isolated RNA was reverse transcribed. An average of approximately 3.6 million reads was obtained for naive, central memory and regulatory T cell samples. TCRdb's table, derived via immunoSEQ multiplex PCR, lists solely in-frame clones and lacks some. The data hold 300,000 to 450,000 clones, with about 20% observed a single time. This clone has only a few counts.

Sequences were obtained from naive CD4+ T cells from blood. The source is a woman younger than 30 in good health. The chain is built from TRBV15 and TRBJ1-1, with D hard to call. Here the CDR3 reads CATRPRSLNTEAFF. DNA of the CDR3: TGTGCCACCAGGCCACGGAGTCTGAACACTGAAGCTTTCTTT.